This T cell receptor (beta chain) was sequenced in a study of shared clonotypes between healthy human individuals. The CDR3 sequence is 13 residues long. Trimming pared 3 bases from V and 0 bases from J, leaving 5 bases between. Germline values: CDR1 MDHEN, CDR2 SYDVKM. Only in-frame clones appear in the TCRdb table, and some are missing; sequencing was by immunoSEQ multiplex PCR. The data show roughly 2 million clones, roughly 96% seen once. This clone was seen once. The chain is built from TRBV28 and TRBJ2-5; the D is unclear. The specimen sequenced was naive CD4+ T cells sorted from blood. Subset described: CD45RA+ positively selected. The sequence came from a man between 18 and 29 years old in good health. As DNA, the CDR3 is TGTGCCAGCAGTTTGTTCAACCAAGAGACCCAGTACTTC. Translated, it gives CASSLFNQETQYF.